This TCR beta chain was sequenced during a study of OX40 agonist ivuxolimab in advanced cancers. Study findings and constraints: Expanded clones were, on average, more numerous among CD8+ T cells than CD4+. Clonal expansion was seen in CD4+ and CD8+ blood T cells by week 6 at 0.1 to 3.0 mg/kg.

Sequencing used immunoSEQ multiplex PCR; TCRdb keeps in-frame clones, though not all of them. The sample yields about 80,000 clones, roughly 93% seen once. Comment on this clone: Its antigen is not identified.

This clonotype was obtained from an adult with an advanced solid tumor such as melanoma, head and neck, liver or kidney cancer. The material sequenced was CD4+ or CD8+ T cells sorted from blood, taken in a trial of the OX40 agonist ivuxolimab.

CDR3 region: CASSIGGRASNEQFF. In nucleotides, the CDR3 is TGTGCCAGTAGTATAGGCGGGAGGGCCTCGAATGAGCAGTTCTTC. V is TRBV19 and J is TRBJ2-1, with TRBD2 matching over 9 bases. Germline lookup yields CDR1 LNHDA and CDR2 SQIVND (reference sequence). The CDR3 has 15 residues. The V gene end was trimmed by 1 base and the J gene end by 7 bases; junction bases not matched to a gene: 5.